The clone carrying this T cell receptor (beta chain) came up a few times. TCRdb redid the calling of the 5' RACE reads with MiXCR, one entry per CDR3 protein. The table shows about 61,000 distinct CDR3 sequences, with 25% to 30% occurring only once. Germline lookup yields CDR1 SGHRS and CDR2 YFSETQ. This CDR3 comprises 16 residues. V gave up 3 bases and J gave up 5 bases; unmatched junction bases: 7. The source is a female donor with breast cancer. Source material: tumor-infiltrating naive CD4+ T cells sorted from the breast tumor. Subset described: naive CD4+ T cells, CD4+CD45RA+CD25-. The chain uses TRBV5-1 and TRBJ2-1; 11 nucleotides line up with TRBD1. The CDR3 reads CASSWVRGQGDNEQFF. The CDR3, as DNA: TGCGCCAGCAGCTGGGTGAGGGGACAGGGGGACAATGAGCAGTTCTTC.